This entry features one TCR beta chain sequence. The sample originates from a study of blood T cell repertoires in COVID-19. Study information: Sample material is recorded as cDNA or gDNA derived from T cells, B-cell-depleted T cells, or PBMCs.

The CDR3 runs 15 residues. The germline gives CDR1 MNHNY, CDR2 SVGAGI (reference sequence). V lost 5 bases and J lost 4; bases outside the gene matches: 7. Data came from immunoSEQ multiplex PCR; TCRdb stores just in-frame clones and leaves some out. Seen here are 98,000 or so clones, less than 75% observed once, and the top ten hold around 1.9%. The sequencing input was peripheral blood. This sequence originates from a middle-aged woman with acute or convalescent COVID-19. The chain links TRBV6-6 to TRBJ1-3; TRBD1 matches at 8 bases. The CDR3 protein is CASSKTTGAGNTIYF. As DNA, the CDR3 is TGTGCCAGCAGTAAAACGACAGGGGCGGGAAACACCATATATTTT.